One sample yielded the 23 T cell receptor beta chains listed below, sequenced in a study of OX40 agonist ivuxolimab in advanced cancers. Sequencing used immunoSEQ multiplex PCR; TCRdb keeps in-frame clones, though not all of them. The sample has some 74,000 clones, 70% to 90% seen once. The source was CD4+ or CD8+ T cells sorted from blood, collected in a trial of the OX40 agonist ivuxolimab. The receptors were gathered from an adult with an advanced solid tumor such as melanoma, head and neck, liver or kidney cancer.

The gene calls are TRBV6-5 and TRBJ1-2, with D possibly TRBD1 on 5 matching bases. The germline V gene has CDR1 MNHEY and CDR2 SVGAGI. V was trimmed by 4 bases and J by 4 bases, leaving 13 bases between them. This CDR3 is 14 amino acids long. The CDR3 reads CASSLGRGGYGYTF. The CDR3 coding sequence is TGTGCCAGCAGTTTGGGACGGGGCGGCTATGGCTACACCTTC.

Judged by abundance, this clone is medium-sized (0.01 to 0.1%). This sequence joins TRBV7-8 and TRBJ2-7, with D uncertain. CDR3 size: 12 residues. Trimming shortened V by 0 bases and J by 6 bases, and 6 bases separated the two germline ends. The germline CDR1 and CDR2 sequences are SGHVS and FQNEAQ. DNA for the CDR3: TGTGCCAGCAGCTTAGCGGACCGCGAGCAGTACTTC. Protein product: CASSLADREQYF.

This sequence joins TRBV28 and TRBJ1-2; a weak D match, TRBD1 (5 bases). V lost 2 bases, J lost 3 bases, and 7 bases lay in between. CDR3 length: 13 amino acids. Germline CDR1 MDHEN, CDR2 SYDVKM. CDR3 sequence (DNA): TGTGCCAGCAGTTTAGGGACTTACTATGGCTACACCTTC. This sequence encodes CASSLGTYYGYTF.

The chain combines TRBV14 with TRBJ1-1; D ambiguous. CDR1 is SGHDN and CDR2 is FVKESK in the germline V gene. V was trimmed by 1 base and J by 1 base, leaving 13 bases between them. The CDR3 is 16 amino acids. CDR3 bases: TGTGCCAGCAGCCAAGTTAGGTCACAGTCGAACACTGAAGCTTTCTTT. Protein: CASSQVRSQSNTEAFF.

The chain couples TRBV7-2 to TRBJ2-7; possible D gene TRBD1, 6 bases. Per germline, CDR1 SGHTA and CDR2 FQGNSA. V dropped 3 bases and J dropped 4 bases, with 16 bases sitting between them. This CDR3 is built from 15 residues. The CDR3 DNA reads TGTGCCAGCAGCTTGGAGGCAGGGGCAGGTTACGAGCAGTACTTC. Translated, it gives CASSLEAGAGYEQYF.

J is TRBJ1-1 and V is TRBV11-2; TRBD1 matches 7 bases. Germline lookup yields CDR1 SGHAT and CDR2 FQNNGV. This CDR3 contains 17 residues. V was pared by 1 base and J by 7 bases, with 15 bases of the junction left unmatched. The CDR3 nucleotides read TGTGCCAGCAGCTTAGGACCACAGGGGCCTAGGGGCGGTGAAGCTTTCTTT. It codes for CASSLGPQGPRGGEAFF.

CDR3 nucleotides: TGTGCCAGCAGTTCACTCTCCCGGGCCATGGGTCATGAGCAGTACTTC. Translation: CASSSLSRAMGHEQYF. The genes are TRBV28 and TRBJ2-7; D call uncertain. The CDR3 is 16 amino acids. CDR1 MDHEN and CDR2 SYDVKM come from the germline V gene. V was shortened by 4 bases and J by 7 bases, with 23 bases between the two germline ends. Full variable domain (remainder filled in from reference TRBV28 and TRBJ2-7): DVKVTQSSRYLVKRTGEKVFLECVQDMDHENMFWYRQDPGLGLRLIYFSYDVKMKEKGDIPEGYSVSREKKERFSLILESASTNQTSMYLCASSSLSRAMGHEQYFGPGTRLTVT.

The rearrangement joins TRBV30 to TRBJ1-6, with 8 bases aligning to TRBD1. Germline CDR1 is GTSNPN and CDR2 is SVGIG (reference sequence). The ends lost 1 base at V and 12 bases at J; junction bases unmatched: 5. The CDR3 has 13 residues. In nucleotides, the CDR3 is TGTGCCTGGAGTGCGACAGGGGTTGGACCCCTCCACTTT. It specifies CAWSATGVGPLHF. Full variable domain (remainder filled in from reference TRBV30 and TRBJ1-6): SQTIHQWPATLVQPVGSPLSLECTVEGTSNPNLYWYRQAAGRGLQLLFYSVGIGQISSEVPQNLSASRPQDRQFILSSKKLLLSDSGFYLCAWSATGVGPLHFGNGTRLTVT.

The V gene is TRBV7-2, the J gene TRBJ2-7, with 7 bases aligning to TRBD1. Germline lookup yields CDR1 SGHTA and CDR2 FQGNSA. V gave up 6 bases and J gave up 0 bases; unmatched junction bases: 5. The CDR3 totals 14 residues. Written as DNA, the CDR3 is TGTGCCAGCAGAGGACAGGCGAACTCCTACGAGCAGTACTTC. Translating gives CASRGQANSYEQYF.

The V and J genes are TRBV15 and TRBJ2-7; D gene ambiguous. Trimming took 0 bases from V and 0 from J, leaving 9 bases between them. The V gene's germline CDR1 is LNHNV and CDR2 YYDKDF (reference sequence). This CDR3 has 15 residues. The CDR3, as DNA: TGTGCCACCAGCAGAGATCGGTGGAGCTCCTACGAGCAGTACTTC. Protein product: CATSRDRWSSYEQYF.

The V gene is TRBV7-3, the J gene TRBJ2-3; D is unresolved. Germline CDR1 SGHTA, CDR2 FQGTGA. This CDR3 region has 14 residues. Between the trimmed V and J ends, which lost 4 bases and 2 bases, there was a span of 10 bases. CDR3 region: CASSSAAATDTQYF. The CDR3 DNA follows: TGTGCCAGCAGCTCCGCGGCCGCCACAGATACGCAGTATTTT.

The chain uses TRBV28 and TRBJ1-3, with unresolved D. The ends were cut back, 6 bases at V and 0 bases at J, with 3 bases in the middle. This CDR3 has 12 amino acids. Germline V CDR1 and CDR2: MDHEN, SYDVKM. The CDR3 here is CASRASGNTIYF. The CDR3 DNA reads as TGTGCCAGCAGGGCCTCTGGAAACACCATATATTTT.

In this sample, this clone turned up a few times. The chain joins TRBV21-1 to TRBJ2-5. TRBV21-1 is assigned pseudogene status. There are 12 residues in the CDR3. CDR3 loop: CANLHIGETQYF. CDR3 coding DNA: TGTGCCAACTTACATATAGGGGAGACCCAGTACTTC.

This chain uses TRBV14 with TRBJ2-7; 11 nucleotides align to TRBD1. The germline V gene has CDR1 SGHDN and CDR2 FVKESK. This CDR3 spans 16 amino acids. The ends lost 4 bases at V and 2 bases at J; junction bases unmatched: 7. The DNA for the CDR3 is TGTGCCAGCAGCCGATCCGGGACAGGGGGAACCTACGAGCAGTACTTC. This encodes CASSRSGTGGTYEQYF. Looking up the rest from reference TRBV14 and TRBJ2-7 gives the full variable domain: EAGVTQFPSHSVIEKGQTVTLRCDPISGHDNLYWYRRVMGKEIKFLLHFVKESKQDESGMPNNRFLAERTGGTYSTLKVQPAELEDSGVYFCASSRSGTGGTYEQYFGPGTRLTVT.

This chain connects TRBV6-1 to TRBJ2-7; D remains unclear. This CDR3 comprises 14 residues. CDR1 and CDR2 (germline): MNHNS, SASEGT. V dropped 7 bases and J dropped 3 bases, with 16 bases sitting between them. CDR3 nucleotide sequence: TGTGCCAGCATACCATCCGGGCAGAACTACGAGCAGTACTTC. This sequence encodes CASIPSGQNYEQYF.

V is TRBV7-2 and J is TRBJ1-1, with a possible D match to TRBD1 (5 bases). The V end lost 5 bases, the J end lost 5 bases, and 18 bases lay between the germline ends. CDR1 and CDR2 from the germline V gene are SGHTA and FQGNSA. This CDR3 contains 15 residues. The CDR3 loop reads CASSSRSGIETEAFF. The CDR3 coding sequence is TGTGCCAGCAGCAGTAGATCAGGGATCGAGACTGAAGCTTTCTTT.

By proportion, this clone is medium-sized. This chain uses TRBV2 with TRBJ2-2; the D gene is possibly TRBD2 (5 bases). The V and J ends lost 6 bases and 0 bases respectively, with 8 bases between them. Germline CDR1 reads SNHLY; CDR2 reads FYNNEI. The CDR3 covers 14 residues. CDR3 nucleotide sequence: TGTGCCAGCAGGGGAGCACCGAACACCGGGGAGCTGTTTTTT. Translated, it gives CASRGAPNTGELFF.

The chain uses TRBV5-4 and TRBJ2-7, with 7 bases matching TRBD2. The trim removed 0 bases at V and 1 base at J, leaving 1 base unmatched. There are 14 residues in the CDR3. Germline CDR1 and CDR2: SGHNT and YYREEE (reference sequence). The CDR3 region has the DNA TGTGCCAGCAGCTTGGGACTAGCTTCCTACGAGCAGTACTTC. Amino acids: CASSLGLASYEQYF.

This clone has a single count. The chain uses TRBV11-3 and TRBJ2-5; 7 bases line up with TRBD2. The CDR3 covers 15 residues. V shed 1 base and J 2 bases; nucleotides not matched to a gene: 4. Germline-derived CDR1 and CDR2 are SGHNT and YENEEA. For the CDR3, the DNA is TGTGCCAGCAGCTTAGGGACTAGACAGCAAGAGACCCAGTACTTC. Translating it yields CASSLGTRQQETQYF.

The rearrangement uses TRBV6-5 and TRBJ2-1, with 9 nucleotides matching TRBD2. Trimming took 5 bases from V and 4 from J; bases not matched to a gene: 6. The CDR3 is made up of 15 amino acids. CDR1 and CDR2 (germline): MNHEY, SVGAGI. CDR3 DNA sequence: TGTGCCAGCAGTGCGACTAGCGGAGAATACAATGAGCAGTTCTTC. Translated: CASSATSGEYNEQFF.

The CDR3 sequence: CASSLFVAGGGSGELFF. The CDR3 DNA reads as TGTGCCAGCAGCTTGTTTGTAGCGGGAGGCGGGTCCGGGGAGCTGTTTTTT. This chain links TRBV5-4 with TRBJ2-2, with 10 bases fitting TRBD2. CDR3 length equals 17 residues. Germline CDR1 SGHNT, CDR2 YYREEE (reference sequence). Trimming removed 1 base from V and 6 bases from J; junction bases left unmatched: 9.

J is TRBJ2-1 and V is TRBV11-2, with D unresolved. Trimming shortened V by 5 bases and J by 2 bases, and 13 bases separated the two germline ends. The germline V gene has CDR1 SGHAT and CDR2 FQNNGV. This CDR3 is 15 amino acids long. CDR3 region: CASSPGVLTYNEQFF. The CDR3, as DNA: TGTGCCAGCAGCCCGGGCGTACTTACCTACAATGAGCAGTTCTTC. Drawing the rest from reference TRBV11-2 and TRBJ2-1, the complete variable domain is EAGVAQSPRYKIIEKRQSVAFWCNPISGHATLYWYQQILGQGPKLLIQFQNNGVVDDSQLPKDRFSAERLKGVDSTLKIQPAKLEDSAVYLCASSPGVLTYNEQFFGPGTRLTVL.

The chain combines TRBV7-8 with TRBJ2-5, with D perhaps matching TRBD1 (6 bases). The CDR3 has 15 amino acids. Trimming left V 6 bases short and J 2 bases short, with 16 bases between. Germline CDR1 SGHVS, CDR2 FQNEAQ. The DNA of the CDR3 is TGTGCCAGCAGAAACAGGGAAAGGGTTCAAGAGACCCAGTACTTC. This gives the protein CASRNRERVQETQYF.